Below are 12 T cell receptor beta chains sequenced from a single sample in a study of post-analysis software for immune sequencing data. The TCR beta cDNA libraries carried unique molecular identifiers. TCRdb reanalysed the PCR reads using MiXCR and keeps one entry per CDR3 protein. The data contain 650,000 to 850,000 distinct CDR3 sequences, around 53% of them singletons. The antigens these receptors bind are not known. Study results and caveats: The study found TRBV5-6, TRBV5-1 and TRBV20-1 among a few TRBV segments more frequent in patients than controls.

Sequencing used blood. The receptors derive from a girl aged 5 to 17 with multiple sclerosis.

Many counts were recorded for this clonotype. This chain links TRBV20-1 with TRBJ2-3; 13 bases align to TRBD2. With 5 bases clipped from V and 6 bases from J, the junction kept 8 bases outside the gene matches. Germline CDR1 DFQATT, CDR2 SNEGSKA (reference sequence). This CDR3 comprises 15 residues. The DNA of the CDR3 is TGCAGTGCTCACCCGGGACTAGCGGGATGGGATACGCAGTATTTT. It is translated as CSAHPGLAGWDTQYF.

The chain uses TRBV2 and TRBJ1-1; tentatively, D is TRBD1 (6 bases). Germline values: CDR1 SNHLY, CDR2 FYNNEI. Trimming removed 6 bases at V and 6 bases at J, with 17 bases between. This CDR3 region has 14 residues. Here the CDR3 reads CASSLQGTSSEAFF. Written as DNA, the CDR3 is TGTGCCAGCAGCCTACAGGGTACGAGCTCTGAAGCTTTCTTT.

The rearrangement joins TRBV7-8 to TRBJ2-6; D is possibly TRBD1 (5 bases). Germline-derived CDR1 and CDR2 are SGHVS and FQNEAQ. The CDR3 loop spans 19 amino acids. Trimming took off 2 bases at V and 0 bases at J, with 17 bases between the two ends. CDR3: CASSLIQRQNSSGANVLTF. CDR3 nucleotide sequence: TGTGCCAGCAGCTTAATCCAACGACAGAATAGCTCTGGGGCCAACGTCCTGACTTTC.

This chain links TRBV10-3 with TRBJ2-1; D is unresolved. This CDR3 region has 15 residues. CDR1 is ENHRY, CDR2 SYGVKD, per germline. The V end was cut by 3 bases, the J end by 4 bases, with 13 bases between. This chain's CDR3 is CAISDMSSSYNEQFF. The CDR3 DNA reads TGTGCCATCAGTGACATGAGCTCGTCGTACAATGAGCAGTTCTTC.

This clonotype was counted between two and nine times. Written as DNA, the CDR3 is TGCGCCAGCAGCTTGTTCGGGACAGGACACTATGGCTACACCTTC. It specifies CASSLFGTGHYGYTF. The chain carries TRBV5-1 and TRBJ1-2, with 8 bases matching TRBD1. The V segment lost 1 base and the J segment 3 bases; nucleotides outside the gene matches: 5. Germline V CDR1 and CDR2: SGHRS, YFSETQ. The CDR3 totals 15 residues.

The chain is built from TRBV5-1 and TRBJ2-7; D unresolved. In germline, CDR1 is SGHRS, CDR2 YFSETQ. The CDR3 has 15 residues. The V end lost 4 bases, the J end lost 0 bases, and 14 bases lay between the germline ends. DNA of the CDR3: TGCGCCAGCAGCCCTCAGGACCTTTTCTCCTACGAGCAGTACTTC. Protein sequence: CASSPQDLFSYEQYF.

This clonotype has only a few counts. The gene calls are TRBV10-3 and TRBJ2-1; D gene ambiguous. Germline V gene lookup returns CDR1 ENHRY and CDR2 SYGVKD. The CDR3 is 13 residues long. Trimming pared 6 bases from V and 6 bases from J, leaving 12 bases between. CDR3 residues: CAISPVSLNEQFF. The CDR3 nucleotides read TGTGCCATCAGCCCGGTAAGCCTCAATGAGCAGTTCTTC.

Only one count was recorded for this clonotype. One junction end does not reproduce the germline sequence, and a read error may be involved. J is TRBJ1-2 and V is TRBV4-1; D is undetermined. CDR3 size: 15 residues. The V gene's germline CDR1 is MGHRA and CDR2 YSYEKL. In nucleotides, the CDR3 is TGCGCCAACAGCCAAGATCGGGCTGTTAACTATGGCTACACCTTC. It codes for CANSQDRAVNYGYTF.

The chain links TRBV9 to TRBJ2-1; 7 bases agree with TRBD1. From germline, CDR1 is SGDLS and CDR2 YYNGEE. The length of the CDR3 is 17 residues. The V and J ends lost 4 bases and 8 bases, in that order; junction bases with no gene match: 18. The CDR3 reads CASSHGLDRVGEDEQFF. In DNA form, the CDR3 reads TGTGCCAGCAGCCATGGCCTAGACAGGGTTGGGGAAGATGAGCAGTTCTTC. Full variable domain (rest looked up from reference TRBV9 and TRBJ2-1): DSGVTQTPKHLITATGQRVTLRCSPRSGDLSVYWYQQSLDQGLQFLIQYYNGEERAKGNILERFSAQQFPDLHSELNLSSLELGDSALYFCASSHGLDRVGEDEQFFGPGTRLTVL.

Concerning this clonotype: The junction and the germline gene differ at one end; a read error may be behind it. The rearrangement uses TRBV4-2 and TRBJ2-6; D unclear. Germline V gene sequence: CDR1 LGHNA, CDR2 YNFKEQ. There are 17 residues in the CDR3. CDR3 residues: CASSQAFRVSGTNVLTF. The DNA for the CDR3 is TGTGCCAGCAGCCAAGCGTTTCGGGTCTCTGGGACCAACGTCCTGACTTTC.

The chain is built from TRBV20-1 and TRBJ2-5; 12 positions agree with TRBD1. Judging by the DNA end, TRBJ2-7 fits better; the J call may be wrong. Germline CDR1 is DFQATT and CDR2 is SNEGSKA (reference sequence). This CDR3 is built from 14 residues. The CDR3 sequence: CSASAGQGAHEQYF. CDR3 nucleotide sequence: TGCAGTGCTAGTGCGGGACAGGGGGCCCACGAGCAGTACTTC.

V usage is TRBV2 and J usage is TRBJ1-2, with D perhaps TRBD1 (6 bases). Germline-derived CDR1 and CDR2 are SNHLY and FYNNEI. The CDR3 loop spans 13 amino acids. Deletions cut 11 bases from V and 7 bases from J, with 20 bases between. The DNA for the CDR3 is TGTGCCGGAACCGAAGGGGGGTGGTTTGGCTACACCTTC. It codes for CAGTEGGWFGYTF.